This T cell receptor (beta chain) derives from a study of beta chain features in type 1 diabetes. Study-wide context: Cell yields, age and gender were similar between patients and healthy donors. Sorted cells from all samples, numbering almost 110 million, were examined.

V shed 2 bases and J shed 2 bases, with 12 bases lying between them. This CDR3 has 15 amino acids. CDR1 is SGHDN, CDR2 FVKESK, per germline. The study reverse transcribed the entire isolated RNA, so it sequenced expressed TCRB transcripts. Using immunoSEQ multiplex PCR, the repertoire was profiled, and TCRdb retains in-frame clones only, with some absent. The table shows about 150,000 clones, with over 7.5% occurring only once. Study results and limitations: Type 1 diabetes patients had moderately but significantly shorter TCRB CDR3s in all four CD4+ subsets.

This clone turned up a few times. Its cognate antigen is unknown. CD4+ naive, central memory, regulatory and stem cell-like memory cells were sorted via CD45RO/CCR7/CD25/CD127/CD95/CD27. This sequence originates from a man in his late teens or twenties in good health. Sequenced input: central memory CD4+ T cells from blood. The rearrangement links TRBV14 to TRBJ1-2; a possible D gene is TRBD1 (5 bases). CDR3 amino acids: CASSQMGGTNYGYTF. The CDR3 DNA reads TGTGCCAGCAGCCAAATGGGAGGGACCAACTATGGCTACACCTTC.